This TCR beta chain is from a study of shared clonotypes between healthy human individuals. This CDR3 region has 18 residues. Trimming left V 5 bases short and J 3 bases short, with 22 bases between. Per germline, CDR1 LNHDA and CDR2 SQIVND (reference sequence). This clone was detected many times. Antigen: not known. The protocol was immunoSEQ multiplex PCR, while the TCRdb copy is restricted to in-frame clones and leaves out a portion. The repertoire holds over 850,000 clones, with around 78% as singletons. Whole-study findings and limits: Non-shared clonotypes had lower generation probabilities than those shared by all four donors.

The receptor comes from a young man in good health. Some clones in this sample may be carry-over from other donors' samples. Input material: memory CD4+ T cells from PBMCs. Described subset: CD45RA-negative fraction. The V call is TRBV19, the J call TRBJ2-2; perhaps TRBD2 as D (5 bases). The DNA of the CDR3 is TGTGCCAGTAGTGCCCGCGTAAAAGCGCCGGAGGACACCGGGGAGCTGTTTTTT. Protein: CASSARVKAPEDTGELFF.